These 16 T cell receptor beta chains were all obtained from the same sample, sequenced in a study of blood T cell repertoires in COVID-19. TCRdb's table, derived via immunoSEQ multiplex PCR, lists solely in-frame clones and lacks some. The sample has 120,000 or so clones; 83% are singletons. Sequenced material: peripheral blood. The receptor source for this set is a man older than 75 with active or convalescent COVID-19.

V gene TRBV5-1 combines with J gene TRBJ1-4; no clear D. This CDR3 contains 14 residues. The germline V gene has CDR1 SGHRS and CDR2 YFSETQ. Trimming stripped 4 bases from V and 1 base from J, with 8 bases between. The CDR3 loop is CASSRDQTNEKLFF. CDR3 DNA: TGCGCCAGCAGCCGGGATCAAACTAATGAAAAACTGTTTTTT.

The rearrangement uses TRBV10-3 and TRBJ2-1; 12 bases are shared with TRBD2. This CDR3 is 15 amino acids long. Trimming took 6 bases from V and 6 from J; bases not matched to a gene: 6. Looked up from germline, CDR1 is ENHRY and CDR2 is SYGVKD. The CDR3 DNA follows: TGTGCCATCAGCGCACTAGCGGGGGGCACCAATGAGCAGTTCTTC. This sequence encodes CAISALAGGTNEQFF.

The CDR3 coding sequence is TGTGCCAGTAGTAGACGAGAGGGCCAAGAGACCCAGTACTTC. This codes for CASSRREGQETQYF. The chain links TRBV19 to TRBJ2-5; weak D call: TRBD2 (5 bases). CDR1 is LNHDA and CDR2 is SQIVND in the germline V gene (reference sequence). V lost 4 bases, J lost 1 base, and 10 bases lay in between. This CDR3 is 14 amino acids long.

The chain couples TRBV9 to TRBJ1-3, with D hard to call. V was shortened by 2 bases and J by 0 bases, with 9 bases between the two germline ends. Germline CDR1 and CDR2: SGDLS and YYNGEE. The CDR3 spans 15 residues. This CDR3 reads CASSVGSRSGNTIYF. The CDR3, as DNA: TGTGCCAGCAGCGTGGGCAGTCGCTCTGGAAACACCATATATTTT.

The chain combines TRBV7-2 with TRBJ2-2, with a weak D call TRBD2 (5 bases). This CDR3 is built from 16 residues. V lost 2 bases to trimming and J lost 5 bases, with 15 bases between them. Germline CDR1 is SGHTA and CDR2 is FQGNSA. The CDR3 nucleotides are TGTGCCAGCAGCTTAATGGCCCGGGGTGCGACCGGGGAGCTGTTTTTT. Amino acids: CASSLMARGATGELFF.

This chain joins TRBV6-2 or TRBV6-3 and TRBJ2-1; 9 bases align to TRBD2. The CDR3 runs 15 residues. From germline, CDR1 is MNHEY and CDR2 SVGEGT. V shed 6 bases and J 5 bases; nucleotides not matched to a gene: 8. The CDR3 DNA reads TGTGCCAGCAGCCGGGGGAGCGGGGGGCACAATGAGCAGTTCTTC. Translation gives CASSRGSGGHNEQFF.

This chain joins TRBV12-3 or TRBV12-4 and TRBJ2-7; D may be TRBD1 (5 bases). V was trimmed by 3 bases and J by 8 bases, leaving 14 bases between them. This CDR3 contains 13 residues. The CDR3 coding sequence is TGTGCCAGCAGTTTTGGGCAGGGTGGCAAGCAGTACTTC. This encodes CASSFGQGGKQYF.

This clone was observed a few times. In nucleotides, the CDR3 is TGTGCCAGCTCACCGGCACAGGGGTACACTGAAGCTTTCTTT. Its protein product is CASSPAQGYTEAFF. The chain recombines TRBV18 with TRBJ1-1, with TRBD1 matching over 7 bases. The CDR3 is 14 residues long. Germline CDR1 is KGHSH and CDR2 is LQKENI. With 3 bases clipped from V and 3 bases from J, the junction kept 4 bases outside the gene matches. Variable domain in full (rest from reference TRBV18 and TRBJ1-1): NAGVMQNPRHLVRRRGQEARLRCSPMKGHSHVYWYRQLPEEGLKFMVYLQKENIIDESGMPKERFSAEFPKEGPSILRIQQVVRGDSAAYFCASSPAQGYTEAFFGQGTRLTVV.

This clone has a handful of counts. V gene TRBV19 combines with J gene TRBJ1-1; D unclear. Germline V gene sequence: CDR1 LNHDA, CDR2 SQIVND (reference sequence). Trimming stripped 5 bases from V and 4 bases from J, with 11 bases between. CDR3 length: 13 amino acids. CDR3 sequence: CASSVLVSTEAFF. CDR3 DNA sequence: TGTGCCAGTAGTGTCTTAGTAAGCACTGAAGCTTTCTTT.

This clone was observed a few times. The CDR3 nucleotides are TGTGCCAGTAGTATACGCGGACTAGCGAGATACGAGCAGTACTTC. The encoded protein is CASSIRGLARYEQYF. V gene TRBV19 combines with J gene TRBJ2-7; 9 bases align to TRBD2. V dropped 2 bases and J dropped 4; count of bases not matched to a gene: 6. Germline-derived CDR1 and CDR2 are LNHDA and SQIVND (reference sequence). This CDR3 contains 15 residues.

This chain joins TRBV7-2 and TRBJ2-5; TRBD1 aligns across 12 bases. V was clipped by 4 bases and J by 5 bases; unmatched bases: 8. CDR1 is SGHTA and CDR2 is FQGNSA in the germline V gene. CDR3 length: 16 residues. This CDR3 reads CASSSRDRGPLETQYF. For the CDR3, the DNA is TGTGCCAGCAGCTCTCGGGACAGGGGGCCTTTGGAGACCCAGTACTTC.

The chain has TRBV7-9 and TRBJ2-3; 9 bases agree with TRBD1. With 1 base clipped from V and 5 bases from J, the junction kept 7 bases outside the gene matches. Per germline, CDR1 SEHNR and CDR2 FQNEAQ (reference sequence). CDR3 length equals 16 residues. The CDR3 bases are TGTGCCAGCAGCTTAGGATGGACAGGGGAGGGAGATACGCAGTATTTT. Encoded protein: CASSLGWTGEGDTQYF.

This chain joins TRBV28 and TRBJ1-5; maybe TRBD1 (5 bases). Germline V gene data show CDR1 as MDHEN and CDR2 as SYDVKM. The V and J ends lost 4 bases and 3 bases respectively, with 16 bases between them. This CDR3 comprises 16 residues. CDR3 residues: CASSSPGLAVNQPQHF. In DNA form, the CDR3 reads TGTGCCAGCAGTTCCCCAGGGTTGGCCGTCAATCAGCCCCAGCATTTT.

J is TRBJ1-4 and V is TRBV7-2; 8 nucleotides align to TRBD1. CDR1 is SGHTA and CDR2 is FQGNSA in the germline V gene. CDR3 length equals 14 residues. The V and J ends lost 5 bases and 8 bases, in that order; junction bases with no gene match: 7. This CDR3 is CASSLRQGSEKLFF. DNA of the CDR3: TGTGCCAGCAGCCTCCGACAGGGGAGCGAAAAACTGTTTTTT.

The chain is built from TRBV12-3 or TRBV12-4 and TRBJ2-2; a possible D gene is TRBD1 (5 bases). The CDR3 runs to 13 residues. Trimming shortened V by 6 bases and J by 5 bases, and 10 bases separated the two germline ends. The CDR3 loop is CASSLRETGELFF. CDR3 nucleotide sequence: TGTGCCAGCAGCCTCAGGGAAACCGGGGAGCTGTTTTTT.

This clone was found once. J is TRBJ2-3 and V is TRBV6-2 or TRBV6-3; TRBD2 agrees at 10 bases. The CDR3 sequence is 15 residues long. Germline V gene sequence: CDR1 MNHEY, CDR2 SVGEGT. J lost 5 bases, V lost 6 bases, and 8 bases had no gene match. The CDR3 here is CASSLSGGPGDTQYF. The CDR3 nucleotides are TGTGCCAGCAGCCTTAGCGGGGGGCCAGGAGATACGCAGTATTTT.